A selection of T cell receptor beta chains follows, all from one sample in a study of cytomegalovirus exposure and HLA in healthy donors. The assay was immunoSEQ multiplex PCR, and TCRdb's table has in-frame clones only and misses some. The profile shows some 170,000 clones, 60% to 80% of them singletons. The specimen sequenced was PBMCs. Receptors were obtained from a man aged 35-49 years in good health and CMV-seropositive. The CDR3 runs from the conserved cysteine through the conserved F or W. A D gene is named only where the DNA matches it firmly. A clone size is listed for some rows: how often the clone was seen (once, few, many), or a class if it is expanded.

CDR3aa: CASSLAWTGGMASTDTQYF
CDR3nt: TGTGCCAGCAGCTTAGCGTGGACAGGGGGCATGGCGAGCACAGATACGCAGTATTTT
j_gene: TRBJ2-3
abundance: .
len: 19
v_gene: TRBV11-3
d_gene: TRBD1

CDR3aa: CASSPGQGLYTGELFF
CDR3nt: TGTGCTAGCAGCCCGGGCCAGGGGCTATACACCGGGGAGCTGTTTTTT
j_gene: TRBJ2-2
abundance: .
len: 16
v_gene: TRBV7-7
d_gene: .

CDR3aa: CASSLRIDSSYEQYF
CDR3nt: TGTGCCAGCAGCTTAAGGATCGACAGCTCCTACGAGCAGTACTTC
j_gene: TRBJ2-7
abundance: once
len: 15
v_gene: TRBV5-5
d_gene: .

CDR3aa: CASSEALGGRQETQYF
CDR3nt: TGTGCCAGCAGTGAAGCGCTTGGGGGGAGGCAAGAGACCCAGTACTTC
j_gene: TRBJ2-5
abundance: .
len: 16
v_gene: TRBV2
d_gene: .

CDR3aa: CASSPSYEQYF
CDR3nt: TGTGCCAGCAGTCCTTCCTACGAGCAGTACTTC
j_gene: TRBJ2-7
abundance: .
len: 11
v_gene: TRBV11-2
d_gene: .

CDR3aa: CASSLELAVPTDTQYF
CDR3nt: TGTGCCAGCAGCTTAGAACTAGCGGTACCAACAGATACGCAGTATTTT
j_gene: TRBJ2-3
abundance: .
len: 16
v_gene: TRBV7-9
d_gene: TRBD2

CDR3aa: CASSLYSRGEQFF
CDR3nt: TGTGCCAGCAGCTTGTACAGTAGGGGTGAGCAGTTCTTC
j_gene: TRBJ2-1
abundance: .
len: 13
v_gene: TRBV5-6
d_gene: .

CDR3aa: CSVQDSYEQYF
CDR3nt: TGCAGCGTCCAGGACAGCTACGAGCAGTACTTC
j_gene: TRBJ2-7
abundance: .
len: 11
v_gene: TRBV29-1
d_gene: .

CDR3aa: CSVVAETYEQYF
CDR3nt: TGCAGCGTTGTTGCGGAAACCTACGAGCAGTACTTC
j_gene: TRBJ2-7
abundance: .
len: 12
v_gene: TRBV29-1
d_gene: .

CDR3aa: CASSLSSGNDEQYF
CDR3nt: TGCGCCAGCAGCTTGTCCAGCGGGAACGACGAGCAGTACTTC
j_gene: TRBJ2-7
abundance: once
len: 14
v_gene: TRBV5-1
d_gene: TRBD2

CDR3aa: CASSKDNSYEQYF
CDR3nt: TGCGCCAGCAGCAAGGACAATTCCTACGAGCAGTACTTC
j_gene: TRBJ2-7
abundance: .
len: 13
v_gene: TRBV5-1
d_gene: .

CDR3aa: CASSPKRQGPDQPQHF
CDR3nt: TGTGCCAGTAGCCCGAAAAGGCAGGGGCCAGATCAGCCCCAGCATTTT
j_gene: TRBJ1-5
abundance: .
len: 16
v_gene: TRBV19
d_gene: .

CDR3aa: CASSLVSGETQYF
CDR3nt: TGTGCCAGCAGCTTAGTATCGGGAGAGACCCAGTACTTC
j_gene: TRBJ2-5
abundance: .
len: 13
v_gene: TRBV7-2
d_gene: .

CDR3aa: CASSPSGSHLYNEQFF
CDR3nt: TGTGCCAGCAGTCCCAGCGGGAGCCACCTCTACAATGAGCAGTTCTTC
j_gene: TRBJ2-1
abundance: .
len: 16
v_gene: TRBV6-6
d_gene: TRBD2

CDR3aa: CASSLTRLASSGANVLTF
CDR3nt: TGTGCCAGCAGCTTAACGCGGCTTGCGTCCTCTGGGGCCAACGTCCTGACTTTC
j_gene: TRBJ2-6
abundance: .
len: 18
v_gene: TRBV7-8
d_gene: .

CDR3aa: CASSKTWGGYYEQYF
CDR3nt: TGTGCCAGTAGCAAGACGTGGGGGGGATATTACGAGCAGTACTTC
j_gene: TRBJ2-7
abundance: .
len: 15
v_gene: TRBV19
d_gene: TRBD2

CDR3aa: CASSAPGSTEAFF
CDR3nt: TGTGCCAGCAGTGCACCGGGAAGCACTGAAGCTTTCTTT
j_gene: TRBJ1-1
abundance: few
len: 13
v_gene: TRBV6-1
d_gene: .

CDR3aa: CAWSGPRQGLEKLFF
CDR3nt: TGTGCCTGGAGTGGCCCTCGACAGGGTTTGGAAAAACTGTTTTTT
j_gene: TRBJ1-4
abundance: few
len: 15
v_gene: TRBV30
d_gene: TRBD1

CDR3aa: CASPLGLGTGELFF
CDR3nt: TGTGCCAGCCCACTGGGACTTGGCACCGGGGAGCTGTTTTTT
j_gene: TRBJ2-2
abundance: .
len: 14
v_gene: TRBV6-1
d_gene: .

CDR3aa: CASTKVGFYGYTF
CDR3nt: TGTGCCAGTACCAAAGTCGGGTTCTATGGCTACACCTTC
j_gene: TRBJ1-2
abundance: .
len: 13
v_gene: TRBV19
d_gene: .

CDR3aa: CASSPQPQGTYGYTF
CDR3nt: TGTGCCAGTAGTCCCCAACCACAGGGGACCTATGGCTACACCTTC
j_gene: TRBJ1-2
abundance: .
len: 15
v_gene: TRBV19
d_gene: TRBD1

CDR3aa: CASSSRTPPNEQYF
CDR3nt: TGTGCCAGCAGCTCCCGGACACCACCGAACGAGCAGTACTTC
j_gene: TRBJ2-7
abundance: .
len: 14
v_gene: TRBV11-3
d_gene: .

CDR3aa: CSVNGANTIYF
CDR3nt: TGCAGCGTTAATGGGGCAAACACCATATATTTT
j_gene: TRBJ1-3
abundance: few
len: 11
v_gene: TRBV29-1
d_gene: .

CDR3aa: CASSTWASGSQETQYF
CDR3nt: TGTGCCAGTAGTACGTGGGCTAGCGGGTCCCAAGAGACCCAGTACTTC
j_gene: TRBJ2-5
abundance: .
len: 16
v_gene: TRBV19
d_gene: TRBD2

CDR3aa: CASSPVTNTEAFF
CDR3nt: TGTGCCAGTAGCCCAGTCACGAACACTGAAGCTTTCTTT
j_gene: TRBJ1-1
abundance: .
len: 13
v_gene: TRBV19
d_gene: .

CDR3aa: CAIRGTSEVNVQFF
CDR3nt: TGTGCCATCAGGGGGACTAGCGAAGTGAACGTGCAGTTCTTC
j_gene: TRBJ2-1
abundance: .
len: 14
v_gene: TRBV10-3
d_gene: TRBD2

CDR3aa: CASSSYRAVSNQPQHF
CDR3nt: TGTGCCAGCAGTTCTTACAGGGCCGTTAGCAATCAGCCCCAGCATTTT
j_gene: TRBJ1-5
abundance: .
len: 16
v_gene: TRBV27
d_gene: .

CDR3aa: CASSLALLGTGAKLFF
CDR3nt: TGTGCCAGCAGCTTAGCGCTGCTTGGGACAGGGGCAAAACTGTTTTTT
j_gene: TRBJ1-4
abundance: .
len: 16
v_gene: TRBV7-8
d_gene: TRBD1

CDR3aa: CASRDNSYEQYF
CDR3nt: TGTGCCAGCAGGGACAACTCCTACGAGCAGTACTTC
j_gene: TRBJ2-7
abundance: .
len: 12
v_gene: TRBV2
d_gene: .